A selection of T cell receptor beta chains follows, all from one sample in a study of blood T cell repertoires in COVID-19. Sequencing used immunoSEQ multiplex PCR; TCRdb keeps in-frame clones, though not all of them. The sample includes about 15,000 clones, 80% to 90% of them seen just once. Sequencing input: peripheral blood. These receptors came from a man aged 70-80 years in a cohort sampled during active COVID-19. Both conserved end residues are trimmed from each CDR3.

J,V,CDR3
TRBJ2-1,TRBV24-1,ATSRTGGPYNEQF
TRBJ1-1,TRBV2,ASSKLGTGLNTEAF
TRBJ2-1,TRBV6-5,ASRRAGLRNEQF
TRBJ2-1,TRBV5-1,ASSLVTGSYNEQF
TRBJ2-5,TRBV29-1,SVDLSGKTQY
TRBJ1-6,TRBV7-8,ASSLQGGSPLH
TRBJ2-6,TRBV28,ASSSSASGANVLT
TRBJ1-3,TRBV5-4,ASRSGTGGNTIY
TRBJ2-5,TRBV2,ASRFGQGRETQY
TRBJ1-2,TRBV5-6,ASSWRQLTNYGYT
TRBJ2-7,TRBV24-1,ATMDSGTYEQY
TRBJ2-1,TRBV25-1,ASSDPSGSTRYNEQF
TRBJ1-1,TRBV5-1,ASSPIQGAEAF